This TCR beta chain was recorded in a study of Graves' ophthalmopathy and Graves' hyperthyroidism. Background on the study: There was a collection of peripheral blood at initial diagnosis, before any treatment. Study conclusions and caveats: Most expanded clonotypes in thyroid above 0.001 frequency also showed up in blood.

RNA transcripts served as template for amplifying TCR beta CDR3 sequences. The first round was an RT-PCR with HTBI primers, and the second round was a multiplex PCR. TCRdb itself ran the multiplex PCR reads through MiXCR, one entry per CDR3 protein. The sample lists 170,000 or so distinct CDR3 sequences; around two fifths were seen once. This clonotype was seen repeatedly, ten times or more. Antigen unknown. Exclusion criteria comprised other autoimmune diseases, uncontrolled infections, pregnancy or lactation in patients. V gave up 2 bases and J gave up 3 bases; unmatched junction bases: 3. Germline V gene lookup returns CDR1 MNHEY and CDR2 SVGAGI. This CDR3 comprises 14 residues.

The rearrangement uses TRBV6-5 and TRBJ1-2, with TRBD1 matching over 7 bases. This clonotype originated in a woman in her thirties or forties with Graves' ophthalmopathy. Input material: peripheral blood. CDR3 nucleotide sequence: TGTGCCAGCAGTTACAACAGGGGAGACTATGGCTACACCTTC. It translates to CASSYNRGDYGYTF.